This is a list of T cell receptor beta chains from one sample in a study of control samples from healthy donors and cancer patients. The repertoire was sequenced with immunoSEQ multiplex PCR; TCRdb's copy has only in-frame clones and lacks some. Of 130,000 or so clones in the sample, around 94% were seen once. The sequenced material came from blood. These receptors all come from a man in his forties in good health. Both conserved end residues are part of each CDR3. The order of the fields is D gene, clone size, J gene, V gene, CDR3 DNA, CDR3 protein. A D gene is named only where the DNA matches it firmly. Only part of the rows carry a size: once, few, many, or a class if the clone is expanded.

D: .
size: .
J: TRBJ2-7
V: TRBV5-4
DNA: TGTGCCAGCAGCTTAGATCGCGGTCCCTACGAGCAGTACTTC
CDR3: CASSLDRGPYEQYF

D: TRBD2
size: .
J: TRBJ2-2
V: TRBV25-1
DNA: TGTGCCAGCAGTGAATTGGGGGGAGGGAATCGCGCCGGGGAGCTGTTTTTT
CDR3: CASSELGGGNRAGELFF

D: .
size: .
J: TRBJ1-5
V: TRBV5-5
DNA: TGTGCCAGCAGCTTTGATTCTTGGGGGCCCCCCGATCAGCCCCAGCATTTT
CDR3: CASSFDSWGPPDQPQHF

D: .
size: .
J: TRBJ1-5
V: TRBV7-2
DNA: TGTGCCAGCAGCTTAGACCCGAGTCTGGGGCCCCAGCATTTT
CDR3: CASSLDPSLGPQHF

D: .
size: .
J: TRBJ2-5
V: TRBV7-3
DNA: TGTGCCAGCAGTCGCAGGGATGGAGAGACCCAGTACTTC
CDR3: CASSRRDGETQYF

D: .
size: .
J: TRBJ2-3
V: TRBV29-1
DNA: TGCAGCGTTGGGGCAGCCACAGATACGCAGTATTTT
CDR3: CSVGAATDTQYF

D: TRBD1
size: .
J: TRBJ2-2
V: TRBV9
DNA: TGTGCCAGCAGCATCCCCGAGGGGGCGGGGGAGCTGTTTTTT
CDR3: CASSIPEGAGELFF

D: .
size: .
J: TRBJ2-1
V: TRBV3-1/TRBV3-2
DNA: TGTGCCAGCGGTCCCGGGACACTCACCTTATACAATGAGCAGTTCTTC
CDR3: CASGPGTLTLYNEQFF

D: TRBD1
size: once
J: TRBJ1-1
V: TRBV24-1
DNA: TGTGCCACCAGCGGCTACGGGACAGGGAACGTTGAAGCTTTCTTT
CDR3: CATSGYGTGNVEAFF

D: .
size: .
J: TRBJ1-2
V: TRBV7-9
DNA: TGTGCCAGCAGCTCCCCTGGGACCGCCCCGTCAGGCTACACCTTC
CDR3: CASSSPGTAPSGYTF

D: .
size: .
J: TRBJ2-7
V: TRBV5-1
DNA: TGCGCCAGCAGCTTGGGGAAAGCCGACGAGCAGTACTTC
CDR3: CASSLGKADEQYF